This T cell receptor beta chain was identified during a study of blood T cell repertoires in COVID-19. Across the whole study: Researchers got acute and convalescent COVID-19 samples from the United States, Italy and Spain. In each case, the material was cDNA or gDNA derived from T cells, B-cell-depleted T cells, or PBMCs.

Per the original methods: Amplification from reference gene primers served as the basis for estimated nucleated cell counts. Here immunoSEQ multiplex PCR was the method, and the copy in TCRdb shows in-frame clones only, minus some. V, J and clone size derive from that table, while D and trimming were established from the DNA sequence. The sample has around 58,000 clones, approximately 90% seen once; the top ten hold over 6.5%. The TCR comes from a woman aged 55-69 years with active or convalescent COVID-19. What was sequenced was peripheral blood.

The CDR3 DNA reads as TGTGCCAGCGTGGGACTAGCGGGAGTATCTCGGTTCTTC. Translating it yields CASVGLAGVSRFF. This chain uses TRBV2 with TRBJ2-1, with 14 bases aligning to TRBD2. Germline V gene sequence: CDR1 SNHLY, CDR2 FYNNEI. V dropped 8 bases and J dropped 15; count of bases not matched to a gene: 9. The CDR3 is 13 amino acids. Drawing the rest from reference TRBV2 and TRBJ2-1, the complete variable domain is EPEVTQTPSHQVTQMGQEVILRCVPISNHLYFYWYRQILGQKVEFLVSFYNNEISEKSEIFDDQFSVERPDGSNFTLKIRSTKLEDSAMYFCASVGLAGVSRFFGPGTRLTVL.